The sequence of this T cell receptor beta chain was determined in a study of technical replicates of blood from a handful of donors. V was pared by 2 bases and J by 5 bases, with 12 bases of the junction left unmatched. There are 17 residues in the CDR3. Looked up from germline, CDR1 is ENHRY and CDR2 is SYGVKD. Clones were read by immunoSEQ multiplex PCR, and TCRdb kept only the in-frame ones, dropping some. The table shows approximately 12,000 clones, with approximately 96% occurring only once. Material: PBMCs. This TCR was sampled from a human donor in good health. The chain combines TRBV10-3 with TRBJ2-1; 7 bases are a match to TRBD2. CDR3 protein: CAISESFTAGRDNEQFF. The CDR3 nucleotides are TGTGCCATCAGTGAGAGTTTCACGGCAGGGAGGGACAATGAGCAGTTCTTC.